This T cell receptor (beta chain) was sequenced for a study of technical replicates of blood from a handful of donors. V shed 5 bases and J shed 6 bases, with 17 bases lying between them. The CDR3 extends over 15 amino acids. CDR1 and CDR2 from the germline V gene are MNHNS and SASEGT. Sequencing was performed with immunoSEQ multiplex PCR; in TCRdb, only in-frame clones are kept and a portion is missing. This sample has roughly 90,000 clones; roughly 94% occur once, and the top ten carry around 0.23%. What was sequenced was T cells isolated from PBMCs. The TCR originated in a human donor in good health. The V and J genes are TRBV6-1 and TRBJ2-1; D unclear. CDR3 in amino acids: CASSISPPPRNEQFF. The CDR3 DNA follows: TGTGCCAGCAGTATAAGCCCGCCTCCTCGCAATGAGCAGTTCTTC.